This T cell receptor (beta chain) was identified in a study of blood T cell repertoires in COVID-19. Overall study context: Specimens from acute and convalescent COVID-19 originated in the United States, Italy and Spain.

Germline CDR1 reads SGHKS; CDR2 reads YYEKEE (reference sequence). Between the trimmed V and J ends, which lost 2 bases and 3 bases, there was a span of 9 bases. The length of the CDR3 is 13 residues. Original processing methods: Reference gene primer amplification gave nucleated cell count estimates. Only in-frame clones appear in the TCRdb table, and some are missing; sequencing was by immunoSEQ multiplex PCR. The V and J calls and clone size were taken over from that table, and D and trimming were inferred from the DNA. The repertoire holds around 120,000 clones, with more than 75% as singletons. This clonotype was obtained from a man aged 50 to 60 with acute or convalescent COVID-19. The chain has TRBV5-5 and TRBJ2-7, with a tentative D call TRBD2 (5 bases). Sequenced: peripheral blood. Here the CDR3 DNA reads TGTGCCAGCAGCTTACAGCGGCACTACGAGCAGTACTTC. Encoded protein: CASSLQRHYEQYF.